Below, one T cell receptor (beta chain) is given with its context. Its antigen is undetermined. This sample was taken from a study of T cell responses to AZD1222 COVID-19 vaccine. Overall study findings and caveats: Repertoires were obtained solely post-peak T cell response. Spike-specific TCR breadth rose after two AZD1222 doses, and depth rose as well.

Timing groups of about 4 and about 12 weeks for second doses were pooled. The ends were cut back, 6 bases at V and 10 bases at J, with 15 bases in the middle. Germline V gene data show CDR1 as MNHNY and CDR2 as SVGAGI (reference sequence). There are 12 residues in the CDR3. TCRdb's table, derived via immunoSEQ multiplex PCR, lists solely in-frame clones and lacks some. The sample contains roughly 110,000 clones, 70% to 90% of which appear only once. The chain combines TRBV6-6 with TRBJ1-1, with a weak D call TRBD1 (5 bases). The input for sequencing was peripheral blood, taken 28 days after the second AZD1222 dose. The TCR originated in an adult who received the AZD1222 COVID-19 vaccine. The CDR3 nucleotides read TGTGCCAGCAGCCCCCCCGGGGGTAGAGCTTTCTTT. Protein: CASSPPGGRAFF.